This TCR beta chain was identified during a study of T cell responses to AZD1222 COVID-19 vaccine. A note on this clone: Its antigen remains unidentified.

Sequencing used immunoSEQ multiplex PCR; TCRdb keeps in-frame clones, though not all of them. This table has 150,000 to 200,000 clones, 80% to 95% appearing once. Unmatched junction bases numbered 7, after V lost 0 bases and J lost 5 bases. This CDR3 is 19 amino acids long. Germline V gives CDR1 SEHNR, CDR2 FQNEAQ (reference sequence). Regarding the study as a whole: Most donors were white British and more were female, and clonal diversity was possibly underestimated.

The sample was peripheral blood, taken 28 days after the second AZD1222 dose. The chain combines TRBV7-9 with TRBJ2-2, with TRBD2 matching 15 bases. This TCR derives from an adult who received the AZD1222 COVID-19 vaccine. The CDR3 bases are TGTGCCAGCAGCTTAGCGAGGACTAGCGGGAGGGCCGAAACCGGGGAGCTGTTTTTT. Its translation is CASSLARTSGRAETGELFF.